The present TCR beta chain was sequenced within a study of regulatory T cells in long-lasting Graves disease. Building the TCR beta libraries relied on iRepertoire HTBI primers, and CDR3 regions underwent Arm-PCR. TCRdb redid the calling of the multiplex PCR reads with MiXCR, one entry per CDR3 protein. The top ten hold around 21% of the sample, which has 350,000 to 400,000 distinct CDR3 sequences, 15% to 20% seen once. Time point in this sample: newly diagnosed GD, antithyroid drugs for less than 3 months. PBMCs provided the RNA from which the TCR library was made. In this sample, this clonotype turned up a few times. These data also featured in a second study, about T cells in Graves' hyperthyroidism and ophthalmopathy.

This clonotype was obtained from a woman aged 18-35 years with Graves disease. The input for sequencing was peripheral blood mononuclear cells (PBMCs), taken at new diagnosis, from a patient treated with antithyroid drugs.

In nucleotides, the CDR3 is TGCGCCAGCAAACAGGGGATGGGCGCCCAAGAGACCCAGTACTTC. Encoded protein: CASKQGMGAQETQYF. The V and J genes are TRBV5-1 and TRBJ2-5; TRBD1 matches 7 bases. The germline CDR1 and CDR2 sequences are SGHRS and YFSETQ. The CDR3 covers 15 residues. J gave up 1 base and V 6 bases, and 9 bases lay outside the gene matches. The variable domain in full, with the rest retrieved from reference TRBV5-1 and TRBJ2-5, is KAGVTQTPRYLIKTRGQQVTLSCSPISGHRSVSWYQQTPGQGLQFLFEYFSETQRNKGNFPGRFSGRQFSNSRSEMNVSTLELGDSALYLCASKQGMGAQETQYFGPGTRLLVL.